One sample yielded the 9 T cell receptor beta chains listed below, sequenced in a study of blood T cells in healthy people across ages. Alongside a J-beta primer mix, a sample-barcoded 5' primer served in a second PCR lasting roughly 7 to 11 cycles. TCRdb reprocessed the 5' RACE reads with MiXCR, giving one entry per CDR3 protein. The sample holds around 1,000,000 distinct CDR3 sequences, approximately 25% seen once. Another study also made use of these data, one on T cells of mothers and their children.

The specimen sequenced was blood. The receptors were sampled from a girl aged 2 to 10 in good health.

The V call is TRBV29-1, the J call TRBJ2-3; TRBD2 matches at 11 bases. The CDR3 covers 16 residues. Germline V CDR1 and CDR2: SQVTM, ANQGSEA. With 5 bases clipped from V and 2 bases from J, the junction kept 9 bases outside the gene matches. The CDR3 region is CSVLGTSGFNTDTQYF. The CDR3, as DNA: TGCAGCGTTCTCGGGACTAGCGGATTTAACACAGATACGCAGTATTTT.

This clonotype occurred a few times. The genes are TRBV15 and TRBJ2-5; D may be TRBD1 (6 bases). V was cut by 0 bases and J by 5 bases, with 22 bases left in between. Germline V gene data show CDR1 as LNHNV and CDR2 as YYDKDF (reference sequence). The CDR3 sequence is 18 residues long. For the CDR3, the DNA is TGTGCCACCAGCAGAGATCCCCATACCGGGACATCCGTGGAGACCCAGTACTTC. Its translation is CATSRDPHTGTSVETQYF.

V and J are TRBV20-1 and TRBJ2-3; D not certain. Trimming shortened V by 6 bases and J by 1 base, and 14 bases separated the two germline ends. Germline V CDR1 and CDR2: DFQATT, SNEGSKA (reference sequence). The CDR3 length is 14 residues. CDR3 protein: CSAAAIRGTDTQYF. The CDR3 DNA reads TGCAGTGCGGCAGCCATACGAGGCACAGATACGCAGTATTTT.

This clonotype appeared many times. The rearrangement links TRBV20-1 to TRBJ2-1, with D possibly TRBD2 on 6 matching bases. V lost 6 bases, J lost 0 bases, and 12 bases lay in between. Germline V gives CDR1 DFQATT, CDR2 SNEGSKA (reference sequence). This CDR3 comprises 14 residues. In DNA, the CDR3 is TGCAGTGCCCCCCGGGGGAGCTCCTACAATGAGCAGTTCTTC. Translating gives CSAPRGSSYNEQFF.

This clonotype has more than one count but fewer than ten. The gene calls are TRBV19 and TRBJ1-3; tentative D call: TRBD1 (5 bases). Germline V gene lookup returns CDR1 LNHDA and CDR2 SQIVND (reference sequence). V lost 5 bases and J lost 14, with 22 bases in between. CDR3 length: 14 residues. The CDR3 DNA sequence: TGTGCCAGTAGTCCCTCAACCGGGACTGTCCCCCTATATTTT. It translates to CASSPSTGTVPLYF.

This clonotype was seen a handful of times. The chain has TRBV20-1 and TRBJ1-6; 9 bases are a match to TRBD1. The germline CDR1 and CDR2 sequences are DFQATT and SNEGSKA (reference sequence). V was clipped by 7 bases and J by 6 bases; unmatched bases: 10. CDR3 size: 15 residues. The CDR3 reads CSVRDRAMVNSPLHF. Written as DNA, the CDR3 is TGCAGTGTTCGGGACAGGGCAATGGTTAATTCACCCCTCCACTTT.

This clonotype was observed a few times. V gene TRBV14 combines with J gene TRBJ1-2, with D unclear. This CDR3 has 16 amino acids. The V gene lost 4 bases and the J gene lost 4 bases, with 19 bases spanning the gap. The germline CDR1 and CDR2 sequences are SGHDN and FVKESK. Here the CDR3 reads CASSRWGENLSYGYTF. In nucleotides, the CDR3 is TGTGCCAGCAGCCGATGGGGTGAAAATCTATCCTATGGCTACACCTTC.

The V and J genes are TRBV4-3 and TRBJ1-1; D is uncertain. The V gene lost 5 bases and the J gene lost 8 bases, with 15 bases spanning the gap. CDR3 size: 13 residues. Per germline, CDR1 LGHNA and CDR2 YSLEER. The CDR3 DNA sequence: TGCGCCAGCAGCGTGACGAGGGCCCTCGAAGCTTTCTTT. Translated: CASSVTRALEAFF.

The chain combines TRBV12-3 or TRBV12-4 with TRBJ1-5, with D unclear. This CDR3 contains 14 residues. Trimming shortened V by 2 bases and J by 3 bases, and 8 bases separated the two germline ends. DNA of the CDR3: TGTGCCAGCAGTTTATTATGGCACAATCAGCCCCAGCATTTT. Encoded protein: CASSLLWHNQPQHF.